This T cell receptor beta chain was sequenced during a study of blood T cell repertoires in COVID-19. Study-wide background: Resolution of symptoms, clearance, or two negative PCRs was present in recovered Cohort 3 donors.

Sequencing was performed with immunoSEQ multiplex PCR; in TCRdb, only in-frame clones are kept and a portion is missing. Here the sample spans around 360,000 clones, about 89% being singletons. CDR1 is LGHNT, CDR2 FRNRAP, per germline. CDR3 length: 15 amino acids. V shed 8 bases, J shed 8 bases, and the junction held 10 bases outside the gene matches. Sequencing was done on a sample of PBMCs or T cells enriched from blood (not recorded which). The chain links TRBV12-5 to TRBJ1-6, with 9 bases that match TRBD1. The TCR was taken from a man aged 35 to 55 in a cohort exposed to, infected with or recovered from COVID-19 (not recorded which). In DNA, the CDR3 is TGTGCTAGTCCCATTCTACAGGGGGCGGATTCACCCCTCCACTTT. As protein: CASPILQGADSPLHF.